The 16 T cell receptor beta chains presented below share a single source sample, sequenced in a study of patients and donors after allogeneic stem cell transplantation. Via MiXCR, TCRdb re-called the RT-PCR reads, giving one row per CDR3 protein. The repertoire has 1,800 or so distinct CDR3 sequences, 14% of them found once; the top ten carry 10% to 15%. Sequenced sample: blood, either unsorted or a sorted T cell fraction (not recorded which). The receptors were gathered from a human donor who was either an allogeneic HSCT recipient or a stem cell or donor lymphocyte infusion donor (not recorded which). It is not recorded whose cells these are; they may come from a transplant donor.

This clonotype is a singleton in its sample. The chain joins TRBV27 to TRBJ2-7, with 8 bases aligning to TRBD1. In germline, CDR1 is MNHEY, CDR2 SMNVEV (reference sequence). The CDR3 consists of 14 residues. J was trimmed by 5 bases and V by 6 bases; bases with no gene match: 9. CDR3 residues: CASRGTGLMDEQYV. CDR3 in DNA: TGTGCCAGCAGGGGGACAGGTCTGATGGACGAGCAGTACGTC.

CDR3 sequence: CASSPTQSGAKNIQYF. The DNA of the CDR3 is TGTGCCAGCAGCCCAACACAGAGCGGGGCCAAAAACATTCAGTACTTC. This chain links TRBV5-4 with TRBJ2-4, with a weak D call TRBD2 (6 bases). The CDR3 totals 16 residues. Trimming took off 4 bases at V and 1 base at J, with 15 bases between the two ends. From germline, CDR1 is SGHNT and CDR2 YYREEE (reference sequence).

This clonotype appeared a single time. At one end, the junction sequence differs from germline, possibly due to a read error. The chain links TRBV7-7 to TRBJ2-2; D may correspond to TRBD1 or TRBD2 (5 bases each). Germline V gene sequence: CDR1 SSHAT, CDR2 FNYEAQ (reference sequence). CDR3 length equals 14 residues. CDR3 sequence reads: CASSLQDSGGELFF. In DNA, the CDR3 is TGTGCTAGCAGCTTACAGGACTCGGGAGGGGAGCTGTTTTTT.

Here the CDR3 DNA reads TGTGCCAGCAGTTCGGGACACGCAGGGGGTAGGACCCAGTACTTC. This encodes CASSSGHAGGRTQYF. V gene TRBV6-2 or TRBV6-3 combines with J gene TRBJ2-5; 7 bases fit TRBD1. The CDR3 totals 15 residues. Per germline, CDR1 MNHEY and CDR2 SVGEGT. The ends lost 4 bases at V and 7 bases at J; junction bases unmatched: 12.

This clonotype was detected only a few times. CDR3 bases: TGCGCCAGCAGCTTGGTGCTAGCGGGGGGCGGCAATGAGCAGTTCTTC. It is translated as CASSLVLAGGGNEQFF. The V call is TRBV5-1, the J call TRBJ2-1; 11 nucleotides agree with TRBD2. Germline trimming cut 0 bases from V and 6 bases from J; bases unmatched to any gene: 5. The CDR3 contains 16 residues. Germline lookup yields CDR1 SGHRS and CDR2 YFSETQ. Using reference TRBV5-1 and TRBJ2-1 for the parts outside the CDR3, the full variable domain is KAGVTQTPRYLIKTRGQQVTLSCSPISGHRSVSWYQQTPGQGLQFLFEYFSETQRNKGNFPGRFSGRQFSNSRSEMNVSTLELGDSALYLCASSLVLAGGGNEQFFGPGTRLTVL.

The table lists this clonotype with a few counts. The chain carries TRBV30 and TRBJ2-2, with D possibly being TRBD1 (5 bases). The CDR3 runs 12 residues. Trimming took off 4 bases at V and 8 bases at J, with 11 bases between the two ends. Germline CDR1 reads GTSNPN; CDR2 reads SVGIG (reference sequence). The CDR3 DNA sequence: TGTGCCTGGACGATCCGACAGGGGGAGCTGTTTTTT. It is translated as CAWTIRQGELFF.

By sample share, this clonotype is medium-sized. The chain recombines TRBV5-5 with TRBJ2-1, with a possible D match to TRBD2 (6 bases). This CDR3 has 16 amino acids. The germline V and J ends were trimmed by 3 bases and 0 bases, with 13 bases remaining between them. CDR1 SGHKS and CDR2 YYEKEE come from the germline V gene (reference sequence). The CDR3 loop reads CASSSLATSSYNEQFF. The CDR3 coding sequence is TGTGCCAGCAGCTCCCTAGCGACTAGCTCCTACAATGAGCAGTTCTTC.

This clonotype has more than one count but fewer than ten. The gene calls are TRBV19 and TRBJ2-7, with TRBD1 as a possible D gene (5 bases). This CDR3 has 14 residues. Trimming removed 4 bases from V and 3 bases from J, with 13 bases in between. Germline V gene sequence: CDR1 LNHDA, CDR2 SQIVND (reference sequence). CDR3 DNA: TGTGCCAGTAGTACGACAGATGTAAGCTACGAGCAGTACTTC. The encoded protein is CASSTTDVSYEQYF.

This clonotype has only a few counts. The chain couples TRBV20-1 to TRBJ2-2, with D unresolved. The V gene lost 0 bases and the J gene lost 7 bases, with 3 bases spanning the gap. The germline V gene has CDR1 DFQATT and CDR2 SNEGSKA (reference sequence). This CDR3 spans 11 amino acids. CDR3 loop: CSAREGGELFF. CDR3 coding DNA: TGCAGTGCTAGAGAGGGCGGGGAGCTGTTTTTT.

This clonotype appeared a few times. V is TRBV4-2 and J is TRBJ2-7; a possible D gene is TRBD1 (5 bases). The CDR3 contains 14 residues. Germline V gene data show CDR1 as LGHNA and CDR2 as YNFKEQ. V dropped 1 base and J dropped 4 bases, with 11 bases sitting between them. As DNA, the CDR3 is TGTGCCAGCAGCCAAGGCCAGGGAACTTACGAGCAGTACTTC. Protein product: CASSQGQGTYEQYF.

A few counts support this clonotype. The J gene is TRBJ2-2, the V gene TRBV7-9, with 7 positions matching TRBD1. Trimming cost V 1 base and J 2 bases; bases outside gene matches: 4. Looked up from germline, CDR1 is SEHNR and CDR2 is FQNEAQ (reference sequence). CDR3 size: 16 residues. Written as DNA, the CDR3 is TGTGCCAGCAGCTTAGTCGGACAGGTTAACACCGGGGAGCTGTTTTTT. It is translated as CASSLVGQVNTGELFF.

This clonotype turned up a few times. The gene calls are TRBV18 and TRBJ1-4; D ambiguous. Germline V gene lookup returns CDR1 KGHSH and CDR2 LQKENI. V shed 6 bases and J shed 8 bases, with 19 bases lying between them. The CDR3 is 15 amino acids. The CDR3 protein is CASSPEITLGEKLFF. CDR3 bases: TGTGCCAGCTCCCCAGAAATTACCCTGGGGGAAAAACTGTTTTTT.

In its sample, this clonotype was seen a few times. J is TRBJ2-7 and V is TRBV11-2; TRBD1 might be the D (6 bases). CDR1 is SGHAT, CDR2 FQNNGV, per germline. Trimming took 2 bases from V and 5 from J, leaving 13 bases between them. This CDR3 comprises 14 residues. CDR3 amino acids: CASSLFGRGNEQYF. The DNA for the CDR3 is TGTGCCAGCAGCTTATTCGGCAGGGGTAACGAGCAGTACTTC.

This clonotype was counted between two and nine times. The chain recombines TRBV29-1 with TRBJ1-1; maybe TRBD1 (5 bases). V was pared by 7 bases and J by 1 base, with 16 bases between. Germline V gene sequence: CDR1 SQVTM, CDR2 ANQGSEA. This CDR3 has 14 amino acids. The CDR3 reads CSAQVTGKNTEAFF. CDR3 coding DNA: TGCAGCGCCCAGGTAACAGGAAAGAACACTGAAGCTTTCTTT.

The chain carries TRBV5-1 and TRBJ2-2; 11 nucleotides agree with TRBD1. Germline V CDR1 and CDR2: SGHRS, YFSETQ. Trimming cost V 4 bases and J 5 bases; bases outside gene matches: 7. This CDR3 is 16 amino acids long. The CDR3 nucleotides read TGCGCCAGCAGCCGAGGACAGGGGGCACGGACCGGGGAGCTGTTTTTT. Translating it yields CASSRGQGARTGELFF.

The V gene is TRBV28, the J gene TRBJ2-3, with D uncertain. Germline lookup yields CDR1 MDHEN and CDR2 SYDVKM. The CDR3 is 11 residues long. With 6 bases removed from V and 2 bases from J, the gap between germline ends came to 3 bases. The CDR3 is CASRVTDTQYF. The CDR3 DNA follows: TGTGCCAGCAGAGTCACAGATACGCAGTATTTT.